This T cell receptor beta chain appears in the sequencing data of a study of shared clonotypes between healthy human individuals. In germline, CDR1 is MNHEY, CDR2 SVGAGI. CDR3 size: 13 residues. Trimming took 2 bases from V and 4 from J, leaving 8 bases between them. Produced via immunoSEQ multiplex PCR; TCRdb's table is partial and in-frame only. Counted here are millions of clones, around 90% occurring once; the ten biggest clones make up about 0.13%. This receptor was identified in a man between 18 and 29 years old in good health. The J gene is TRBJ1-1, the V gene TRBV6-5; D perhaps matches TRBD1 (5 bases). Input material: naive CD4+ T cells sorted from blood. As for subset: CD45RA+ positively selected. The CDR3 loop reads CASSYRDGTEAFF. CDR3 sequence (DNA): TGTGCCAGCAGTTACAGGGACGGCACTGAAGCTTTCTTT.